The clone carrying this T cell receptor (beta chain) has only one observation. Method: immunoSEQ multiplex PCR; TCRdb's copy keeps in-frame clones and lacks some. The table has fewer than 50,000 clones, around 94% seen once. The data are from a study of control samples from healthy donors and cancer patients. The CDR3 runs to 16 residues. Germline CDR1 is SGHAT and CDR2 is FQNNGV. V was trimmed by 2 bases and J by 0 bases, leaving 11 bases between them. The sample consisted of PBMCs. The chain links TRBV11-2 to TRBJ2-4; D unclear. The receptor was isolated from a man younger than 45 with colorectal cancer. DNA of the CDR3: TGTGCCAGCAGCTTACGGGTGGATATAGCCAAAAACATTCAGTACTTC. Amino acid sequence: CASSLRVDIAKNIQYF.